These T cell receptor beta chains were read from a single sample in a study of control samples from healthy donors and cancer patients. This table comes from immunoSEQ multiplex PCR, and its TCRdb copy is limited to in-frame clones, with some not included. The data show 90,000 to 150,000 clones, more than 70% seen once. Sequenced sample: blood. The source is a man between 45 and 60 years old in good health. Each CDR3 is given with its conserved first and last residue. The D gene is left open where the match is weak. Where a row states a size, it is once, few, many or the class of an expanded clone; other rows omit it.

D: -
J: TRBJ1-4
V: TRBV7-2
size: -
DNA: TGTGCCAGCAGCTTTCCCAATAATGAAAAACTGTTTTTT
CDR3: CASSFPNNEKLFF

D: TRBD1
J: TRBJ2-5
V: TRBV5-5
size: once
DNA: TGTGCCAGCAGCCGGCCCTTGGACAGGGGGGGAAAGACCCAGTACTTC
CDR3: CASSRPLDRGGKTQYF

D: -
J: TRBJ1-4
V: TRBV19
size: -
DNA: TGTGCCAGTAGTATGAGGGGTGAAAAACTGTTTTTT
CDR3: CASSMRGEKLFF

D: -
J: TRBJ2-5
V: TRBV11-2
size: -
DNA: TGTGCCAGCAGCTTAGATGCAGCCCACTATAACTTC
CDR3: CASSLDAAHYNF

D: TRBD1
J: TRBJ2-7
V: TRBV19
size: -
DNA: TGTGCCAGTAGTATAGGGGGGACAGGGGCCTACGAGCAGTACTTC
CDR3: CASSIGGTGAYEQYF

D: -
J: TRBJ1-4
V: TRBV2
size: -
DNA: TGTGCCAGCAGTGAAACAGGGTCGGCCGCCGAAAAACTGTTTTTT
CDR3: CASSETGSAAEKLFF

D: -
J: TRBJ1-5
V: TRBV7-2
size: -
DNA: TGTGCCAGCAGCTTAGGGTCAGGTCAGCCCCAGCATTTT
CDR3: CASSLGSGQPQHF

D: -
J: TRBJ2-3
V: TRBV7-6
size: -
DNA: TGTGCCAGCCAAAGTCTAGATACGCAGTATTTT
CDR3: CASQSLDTQYF

D: TRBD2
J: TRBJ2-1
V: TRBV19
size: -
DNA: TGTGCCAGTAGCCGCGGACTAGCGGGGGCTAGCTCCTACAATGAGCAGTTCTTC
CDR3: CASSRGLAGASSYNEQFF

D: TRBD1
J: TRBJ1-6
V: TRBV19
size: few
DNA: TGTGCCAGTACCCCGGGACAGGGCATTTCACGTGCACCCCTCCACTTT
CDR3: CASTPGQGISRAPLHF

D: TRBD2
J: TRBJ2-2
V: TRBV5-1
size: -
DNA: TGCGCCAGCGGTATGCGGGGGGCACGGGGGAACGCCGGGGAGCTGTTTTTT
CDR3: CASGMRGARGNAGELFF

D: TRBD1
J: TRBJ1-1
V: TRBV2
size: -
DNA: TGTGCCAGCGGGGGACAGGGGGGAAGGGTCACTGAAGCTTTCTTT
CDR3: CASGGQGGRVTEAFF

D: TRBD2
J: TRBJ2-3
V: TRBV7-2
size: -
DNA: TGTGCCAGCAGCGTAAGCGGGGCGTCAGATACGCAGTATTTT
CDR3: CASSVSGASDTQYF

D: -
J: TRBJ1-2
V: TRBV5-6
size: once
DNA: TGTGCCAGCAGCTCGGACACTAACTATGGCTACACCTTC
CDR3: CASSSDTNYGYTF

D: -
J: TRBJ1-6
V: TRBV6-4
size: once
DNA: TGTGCCAGCAGTGAAGGGAGTCGCAATTCACCCCTCCACTTT
CDR3: CASSEGSRNSPLHF

D: -
J: TRBJ2-7
V: TRBV6-5
size: -
DNA: TGTGCCAGCAGTTCCGCCGCCACCTACGAGCAGTACTTC
CDR3: CASSSAATYEQYF

D: TRBD1
J: TRBJ1-5
V: TRBV4-3
size: once
DNA: TGCGCCAGCAGCCAACGACAGGGGGCTCAGCCCCAGCATTTT
CDR3: CASSQRQGAQPQHF

D: TRBD1
J: TRBJ2-5
V: TRBV2
size: -
DNA: TGTGCCAGCAGCAGTGGGACAGGGGGCCCAGAGACCCAGTACTTC
CDR3: CASSSGTGGPETQYF

D: -
J: TRBJ1-1
V: TRBV6-1
size: -
DNA: TGTGCCAGCAGTGCACAGGGTATTAGCCTACCTATTGAAGCTTTCTTT
CDR3: CASSAQGISLPIEAFF

D: -
J: TRBJ1-2
V: TRBV5-1
size: -
DNA: TGCGCCAGCAGCCTTGACAGCAATAACTATGGCTACACCTTC
CDR3: CASSLDSNNYGYTF

D: -
J: TRBJ2-7
V: TRBV16
size: -
DNA: TGTGCCAGCAGCCAATCCTTAGGTGGGTTAGCCTACGAGCAGTACTTC
CDR3: CASSQSLGGLAYEQYF

D: -
J: TRBJ1-1
V: TRBV27
size: -
DNA: TGTGCCAGCAGTTTGAAAGTTGGAGGGACTGAAGCTTTCTTT
CDR3: CASSLKVGGTEAFF

D: -
J: TRBJ1-1
V: TRBV6-1
size: -
DNA: TGTGCCAGCAGTGTGGGCAGGGCGGGGGGTGAAGCTTTCTTT
CDR3: CASSVGRAGGEAFF

D: -
J: TRBJ2-2
V: TRBV4-1
size: medium-sized
DNA: TGCGCCAGCAGCCAATTCTTCGGGGGCAACACCGGGGAGCTGTTTTTT
CDR3: CASSQFFGGNTGELFF

D: -
J: TRBJ1-1
V: TRBV15
size: -
DNA: TGTGCCACCAGCAGAGTTGGCAGGGGCCCCTTCTTTGAAGCTTTCTTT
CDR3: CATSRVGRGPFFEAFF

D: TRBD2
J: TRBJ2-5
V: TRBV6-6
size: -
DNA: TGTGCCAGCAGTCGATCGGGGGGACCGAGGACCCAGTACTTC
CDR3: CASSRSGGPRTQYF

D: -
J: TRBJ1-3
V: TRBV9
size: -
DNA: TGTGCCAGCAGCGTAGCTTACGGCTTCTCTGGAAACACCATATATTTT
CDR3: CASSVAYGFSGNTIYF

D: -
J: TRBJ2-7
V: TRBV5-4
size: -
DNA: TGTGCCAGCAGCTCCGGGCAGGGGCCATTACGACCCTACGAGCAGTACTTC
CDR3: CASSSGQGPLRPYEQYF

D: TRBD1
J: TRBJ1-1
V: TRBV9
size: -
DNA: TGTGCCAGCAGCGTAGAGGCAGGGGGCGGGTGGACTGAAGCTTTCTTT
CDR3: CASSVEAGGGWTEAFF

D: TRBD1
J: TRBJ1-6
V: TRBV19
size: -
DNA: TGTGCCAGTACCCCCGACAGGGGGCGGAATTCACCCCTCCACTTT
CDR3: CASTPDRGRNSPLHF

D: -
J: TRBJ2-5
V: TRBV19
size: -
DNA: TGTGCCAGTAAGGATCAAGGTGGGGGCATGGAGACCCAGTACTTC
CDR3: CASKDQGGGMETQYF

D: -
J: TRBJ1-1
V: TRBV6-5
size: -
DNA: TGTGCCAGCAGTTACTCTTCCCTTAGGAACACTGAAGCTTTCTTT
CDR3: CASSYSSLRNTEAFF

D: TRBD1
J: TRBJ2-7
V: TRBV5-1
size: -
DNA: TGCGCCAGCACCGGACAGGGGGGCTACGAGCAGTACTTC
CDR3: CASTGQGGYEQYF

D: -
J: TRBJ2-1
V: TRBV3-1/TRBV3-2
size: -
DNA: TGTGCCAGCAGCCGGGGGTCCTACAATGAGCAGTTCTTC
CDR3: CASSRGSYNEQFF

D: -
J: TRBJ1-1
V: TRBV7-9
size: -
DNA: TGTGCCAGCAGCCTCAGGGACGGAATGAACACTGAAGCTTTCTTT
CDR3: CASSLRDGMNTEAFF

D: -
J: TRBJ2-3
V: TRBV5-1
size: -
DNA: TGCGCCAGCAGCTTTACTATCCCGGGGACAGATACGCAGTATTTT
CDR3: CASSFTIPGTDTQYF

D: TRBD2
J: TRBJ2-5
V: TRBV3-1/TRBV3-2
size: -
DNA: TGTGCCAGCAGCCAAGCGGGGGGCCAAGAGACCCAGTACTTC
CDR3: CASSQAGGQETQYF

D: TRBD1
J: TRBJ1-1
V: TRBV4-1
size: -
DNA: TGCGCCAGCAGCCTCGGGACAGGTTCCATGAACACTGAAGCTTTCTTT
CDR3: CASSLGTGSMNTEAFF

D: -
J: TRBJ1-4
V: TRBV7-2
size: -
DNA: TGTGCCAGCAGCTTATTCGAGGCGATTAATGAAAAACTGTTTTTT
CDR3: CASSLFEAINEKLFF

D: -
J: TRBJ1-1
V: TRBV15
size: -
DNA: TGTGCCACCAGCAGAGTACAGGGAGACGGAGCTTTCTTT
CDR3: CATSRVQGDGAFF